This is a list of T cell receptor beta chains from one sample in a study of siplizumab effects on memory and regulatory T cells. The data were produced by immunoSEQ multiplex PCR, yet TCRdb's version contains in-frame clones alone and is incomplete. The sample has about 69,000 clones; around nine tenths are singletons. Sequencing input: Tregs sorted from blood. Receptors were obtained from a human donor in good health. The CDR3 runs from the conserved cysteine through the conserved F or W. A D gene is named only where the DNA matches it firmly.

v_call: TRBV6-1; j_call: TRBJ1-2; d_call: -; cdr3_aa: CASTKGGGYTF; cdr3_nt: TGTGCCAGCACCAAGGGGGGTGGCTACACCTTC
v_call: TRBV18; j_call: TRBJ2-2; d_call: -; cdr3_aa: CASSRDRAAGELFF; cdr3_nt: TGTGCCAGCTCGCGGGACCGGGCGGCCGGGGAGCTGTTTTTT
v_call: TRBV19; j_call: TRBJ2-7; d_call: -; cdr3_aa: CASSIDSFYEQYF; cdr3_nt: TGTGCCAGTAGTATAGACTCATTCTACGAGCAGTACTTC
v_call: TRBV15; j_call: TRBJ2-1; d_call: TRBD2; cdr3_aa: CATSRAYRAGDNEQFF; cdr3_nt: TGTGCCACCAGCAGAGCCTACCGGGCGGGGGACAATGAGCAGTTCTTC
v_call: TRBV29-1; j_call: TRBJ2-1; d_call: TRBD2; cdr3_aa: CSVVKREYYNEQFF; cdr3_nt: TGCAGCGTTGTTAAGCGGGAGTACTACAATGAGCAGTTCTTC
v_call: TRBV29-1; j_call: TRBJ1-4; d_call: -; cdr3_aa: CSVPWTRQEKLFF; cdr3_nt: TGCAGCGTTCCTTGGACCCGACAAGAAAAACTGTTTTTT
v_call: TRBV5-1; j_call: TRBJ2-1; d_call: -; cdr3_aa: CASSLTSDSYNEQFF; cdr3_nt: TGCGCCAGCAGCTTGACATCCGATAGCTACAATGAGCAGTTCTTC
v_call: TRBV9; j_call: TRBJ2-6; d_call: -; cdr3_aa: CASSVLGAGANVLTF; cdr3_nt: TGTGCCAGCAGCGTACTAGGGGCTGGGGCCAACGTCCTGACTTTC
v_call: TRBV28; j_call: TRBJ2-1; d_call: -; cdr3_aa: CASSLWGAYNEQFF; cdr3_nt: TGTGCCAGCAGTTTATGGGGGGCCTACAATGAGCAGTTCTTC
v_call: TRBV29-1; j_call: TRBJ2-3; d_call: -; cdr3_aa: CSVEEVPDTQYF; cdr3_nt: TGCAGCGTTGAAGAGGTTCCGGATACGCAGTATTTT
v_call: TRBV5-4; j_call: TRBJ1-4; d_call: TRBD1; cdr3_aa: CASSLQGANEKLFF; cdr3_nt: TGTGCCAGCAGCCTCCAGGGGGCTAATGAAAAACTGTTTTTT
v_call: TRBV6-4; j_call: TRBJ2-2; d_call: TRBD1; cdr3_aa: CASSESTGTGELFF; cdr3_nt: TGTGCCAGCAGTGAATCGACAGGGACCGGGGAGCTGTTTTTT
v_call: TRBV9; j_call: TRBJ2-3; d_call: TRBD2; cdr3_aa: CASSVREGSTDTQYF; cdr3_nt: TGTGCCAGCAGCGTACGGGAGGGGAGCACAGATACGCAGTATTTT
v_call: TRBV9; j_call: TRBJ2-1; d_call: TRBD2; cdr3_aa: CASSVAGLAGGPYNEQFF; cdr3_nt: TGTGCCAGCAGCGTAGCGGGACTAGCGGGAGGGCCCTACAATGAGCAGTTCTTC
v_call: TRBV29-1; j_call: TRBJ2-1; d_call: TRBD2; cdr3_aa: CSAINRDYLNEQFF; cdr3_nt: TGCAGCGCTATCAATAGGGACTACCTCAATGAGCAGTTCTTC
v_call: TRBV7-6; j_call: TRBJ2-5; d_call: -; cdr3_aa: CASSLTGVGETQYF; cdr3_nt: TGTGCCAGCAGCTTAACGGGTGTAGGAGAGACCCAGTACTTC
v_call: TRBV21-1; j_call: TRBJ2-7; d_call: -; cdr3_aa: CASSAGLAGVSYEQYF; cdr3_nt: TGTGCCAGCAGCGCCGGACTAGCGGGTGTTTCCTACGAGCAGTACTTC